The clone carrying this TCR beta chain was detected a few times. CDR3 length: 16 amino acids. The V and J ends lost 1 base and 2 bases, in that order; junction bases with no gene match: 6. Germline CDR1 MNHNS, CDR2 SASEGT. TCRdb re-called the RT-PCR reads with MiXCR, one entry per CDR3 protein. The sample lists hundreds of thousands of distinct CDR3 sequences; 13% to 15% were seen once. The receptor's source is a female donor in good health, serving as a healthy control. J is TRBJ2-7 and V is TRBV6-1, with 9 positions matching TRBD2. Sample: memory CD4+ T cells from blood. This CDR3 reads CASSEEAGGRAYEQYF. DNA for the CDR3: TGTGCCAGCAGTGAAGAGGCTGGCGGGAGGGCCTACGAGCAGTACTTC.